This T cell receptor (beta chain) stems from a study of blood T cell repertoires in COVID-19 (dated by TCRdb to between 2020 and 2021). About the study as a whole: Samples from collaborators originated in the United States, Italy and Spain and spanned both the acute and convalescent phases of COVID-19. The material from the prospective study consisted of cDNA or gDNA derived from T cells, B-cell-depleted T cells, or PBMCs. Subjects who had been exposed to COVID-19, were actively infected with it, or had recovered from it provided the deeply sampled blood TCRbeta repertoires that made up the dataset. The repertoires were released in a freely available public database meant as a resource for research on the immune response to SARS-CoV-2. The samples were drawn from the first 160 participants of the ongoing ImmuneRACE study and from 1,254 subjects provided by 6 global collaborators. The sample metadata nearly always contained a de-identified subject ID, COVID-19 status, age in years and sex. Where HLA class I and class II types were available, the types were taken from metadata supplied by the sample provider, not from assay-based typing. Broader findings and caveats from the paper: The amount of clinical and demographic metadata varied by source and participant and was provided uncurated.

The CDR3 covers 14 residues, taking in both the cysteine and the phenylalanine. The DNA shown is the 42-base CDR3, in frame from base 1. V lost 0 bases and J lost 3 bases; the stretch between them is 7 bases long. Via the germline V gene (reference sequence), CDR1 is LGHDT and CDR2 YNNKEL. TCRbeta CDR3 regions were amplified from genomic DNA using the immunoSEQ Assay, a bias-controlled multiplex PCR. The original pipeline was this. The number of nucleated cells in each sample was estimated by amplification of reference gene primers within the assay. To quantify the absolute abundance of each unique TCRbeta CDR3 rearrangement, sequence reads were collapsed and filtered. For each sample, productive Simpson clonality was calculated as the square root of Simpson's diversity index across productive rearrangements. TCRdb took this table from immuneACCESS and kept in-frame rearrangements with V and J called. Such tables lack part of the clones; where checked against another copy, unresolved V genes explain under half of the gap, and the rest is unexplained. D and trimming come from the DNA, and the V and J calls and clone size come from that table. Across this sample there are approximately 340,000 clones, with 83% seen only once. The leading ten clones occupy around 3% of the sample.

Each collaborating institution followed its own protocols to collect whole blood in K2EDTA tubes. For TCRbeta analysis, collaborators shipped samples as frozen whole blood, isolated PBMCs, or DNA extracted from either of those sample types. About this clone: Its antigen has not been determined. There are no base qualities to consult, and no much larger clone falls within one base.

Material for sequencing was peripheral blood. The chain is encoded by TRBV3-1 (or the pseudogene TRBV3-2) joined to TRBJ2-3, with no D gene named confidently. This TCR derives from a man aged 30 to 45 with active or convalescent COVID-19. CDR3 reads: CASSQEIRTDTQYF. The sequenced DNA: TGTGCCAGCAGCCAAGAAATTCGTACAGATACGCAGTATTTT.